The TCR beta chain under discussion was sequenced for a study of shared clonotypes between healthy human individuals. Study results and limitations: In this cohort, only blood was sampled, and tissue repertoires likely differ. Non-shared clonotypes had lower generation probabilities than those shared by all four donors.

V lost 6 bases to trimming and J lost 5 bases, with 10 bases between them. Germline CDR1 is DFQATT and CDR2 is SNEGSKA (reference sequence). This CDR3 has 11 residues. On this clone: Its antigen is currently unknown.

Generated by immunoSEQ multiplex PCR, the TCRdb table keeps only in-frame clones and is missing some. Of almost 750,000 clones in the sample, around 77% were seen once. The origin of this receptor is a woman aged 25 to 45 in good health. Sequences were obtained from memory CD4+ T cells sorted from blood. The subset here: CD45RA-negative fraction. The chain is built from TRBV20-1 and TRBJ1-1; D not certain. CDR3 residues: CSAPTRTEAFF. CDR3 DNA sequence: TGCAGTGCGCCGACCCGAACTGAAGCTTTCTTT.